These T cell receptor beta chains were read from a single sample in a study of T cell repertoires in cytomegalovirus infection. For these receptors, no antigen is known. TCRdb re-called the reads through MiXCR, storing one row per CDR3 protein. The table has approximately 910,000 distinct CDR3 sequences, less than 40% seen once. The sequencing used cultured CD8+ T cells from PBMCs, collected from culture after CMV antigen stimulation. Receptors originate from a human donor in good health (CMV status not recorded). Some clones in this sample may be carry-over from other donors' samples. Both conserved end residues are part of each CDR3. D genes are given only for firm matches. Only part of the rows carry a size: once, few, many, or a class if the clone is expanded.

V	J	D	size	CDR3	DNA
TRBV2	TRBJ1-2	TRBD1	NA	CASRTGTGKYGYTF	TGTGCCAGCAGGACAGGGACAGGGAAGTATGGCTACACCTTC
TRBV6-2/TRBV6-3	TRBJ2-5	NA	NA	CASSYATVGTPKETQYF	TGTGCCAGCAGTTACGCAACCGTCGGGACACCTAAAGAGACCCAGTACTTC
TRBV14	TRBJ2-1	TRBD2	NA	CASSQDQGMRLAGSSYNEQFF	TGTGCCAGCAGCCAAGATCAAGGGATGCGGCTAGCGGGGAGCTCCTACAATGAGCAGTTCTTC
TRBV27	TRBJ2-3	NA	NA	CASSLRSVGRSTDTQYF	TGTGCCAGCAGTTTAAGGTCCGTTGGCCGTAGCACAGATACGCAGTATTTT
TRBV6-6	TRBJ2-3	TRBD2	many	CASSFQREVSTDTQYF	TGTGCCAGCAGTTTCCAGCGGGAGGTTAGCACAGATACGCAGTATTTT
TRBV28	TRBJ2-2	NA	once	CASTDRGLAGPNTGELFF	TGTGCCAGCACCGACAGGGGACTAGCTGGGCCGAACACCGGGGAGCTGTTTTTT
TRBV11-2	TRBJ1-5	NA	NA	CASSLDLGPTQPQHF	TGTGCCAGCAGCCTTGACCTAGGGCCAACTCAGCCCCAGCATTTT
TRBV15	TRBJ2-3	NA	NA	CATSSPLSGGTDTQYF	TGTGCCACCAGCAGCCCACTTTCGGGGGGCACAGATACGCAGTATTTT
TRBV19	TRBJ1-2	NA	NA	CASSNPGRGSADTF	TGTGCCAGTAGTAACCCCGGGAGGGGGTCAGCGGACACCTTC
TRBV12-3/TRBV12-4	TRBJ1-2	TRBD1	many	CASSWTGGYGYTF	TGTGCCAGCAGTTGGACAGGGGGCTATGGCTACACCTTC
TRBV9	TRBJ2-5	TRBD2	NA	CASSVELGRGAQETQYF	TGTGCCAGCAGCGTAGAATTAGGGCGGGGGGCCCAAGAGACCCAGTACTTC
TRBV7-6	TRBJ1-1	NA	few	CASSSNPQGLDTEAFF	TGTGCCAGCAGCTCAAACCCACAGGGTTTGGACACTGAAGCTTTCTTT
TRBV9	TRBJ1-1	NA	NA	CASSVKTNEAFF	TGTGCCAGCAGCGTAAAGACGAACGAAGCTTTCTTT
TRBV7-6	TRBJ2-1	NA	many	CASSTSSYNEQFF	TGTGCCAGCAGCACCAGCTCCTACAATGAGCAGTTCTTC
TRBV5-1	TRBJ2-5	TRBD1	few	CASSLGTGIKETQYF	TGCGCCAGCAGCCTAGGGACAGGAATCAAGGAGACCCAGTACTTC
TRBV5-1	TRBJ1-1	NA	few	CASSLSPAITEAFF	TGCGCCAGCAGCTTATCCCCGGCAATCACTGAAGCTTTCTTT
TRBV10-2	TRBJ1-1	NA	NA	CASSVGRTEAFF	TGCGCCAGCAGTGTCGGGAGGACTGAAGCTTTCTTT
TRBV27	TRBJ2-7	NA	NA	CASSLLSRVYEQYF	TGTGCCAGCAGTTTATTAAGCAGGGTCTACGAGCAGTACTTC
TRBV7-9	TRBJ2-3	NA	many	CASSLNRGTDTQYF	TGTGCCAGCAGCTTAAACAGGGGCACAGATACGCAGTATTTT
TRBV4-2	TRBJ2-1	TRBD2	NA	CASSQDGAGANNEQFF	TGTGCCAGCAGCCAAGATGGGGCGGGAGCAAACAATGAGCAGTTCTTC
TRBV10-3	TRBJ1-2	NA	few	CAVLDSPGYGYTF	TGTGCCGTCTTGGACTCCCCCGGCTATGGCTACACCTTC
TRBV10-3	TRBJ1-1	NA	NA	CAISGSPRGTGGLSTNTEAFF	TGTGCCATCAGTGGATCGCCAAGGGGAACAGGAGGTTTGTCTACGAACACTGAAGCTTTCTTT
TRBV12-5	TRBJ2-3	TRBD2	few	CASGLVGLAVTDTQYF	TGTGCTAGTGGTTTGGTAGGGCTAGCGGTCACAGATACGCAGTATTTT
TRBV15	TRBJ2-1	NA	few	CATSKGTSYNEQFF	TGTGCCACCAGCAAAGGTACCTCCTACAATGAGCAGTTCTTC
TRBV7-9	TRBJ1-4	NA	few	CASSLAGDHEKLFF	TGTGCCAGCAGCTTAGCGGGGGACCATGAAAAACTGTTTTTT
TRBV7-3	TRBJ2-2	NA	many	CASSPSSSTGELFF	TGTGCCAGCAGCCCGTCTAGCAGCACCGGGGAGCTGTTTTTT
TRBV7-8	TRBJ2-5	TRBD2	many	CASSLTSGVVWETQYF	TGTGCCAGCAGCTTGACTAGCGGGGTTGTGTGGGAGACCCAGTACTTC
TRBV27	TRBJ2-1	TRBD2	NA	CAIRLALNEQFF	TGTGCCATCCGACTAGCTTTGAATGAGCAGTTCTTC
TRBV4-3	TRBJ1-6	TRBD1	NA	CASSQQDREASPLHF	TGCGCCAGCAGCCAGCAGGACAGGGAAGCATCACCCCTCCACTTT
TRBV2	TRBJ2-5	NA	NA	CASRGKTQYF	TGTGCCAGCAGGGGAAAGACCCAGTACTTC
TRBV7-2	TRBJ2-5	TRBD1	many	CASSLDGTGNQETQYF	TGTGCCAGCAGCTTAGACGGGACAGGGAACCAAGAGACCCAGTACTTC
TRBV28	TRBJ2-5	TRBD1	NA	CASSWVLQGETQYF	TGTGCCAGCAGCTGGGTCTTACAGGGGGAGACCCAGTACTTC
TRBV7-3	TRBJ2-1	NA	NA	CASSLRASGRVPYNEQFF	TGTGCCAGCAGCTTACGGGCGAGCGGCCGCGTCCCCTACAATGAGCAGTTCTTC
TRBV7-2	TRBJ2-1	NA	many	CASSLAGNSLEQFF	TGTGCCAGCAGCTTAGCAGGCAACTCACTTGAGCAGTTCTTC
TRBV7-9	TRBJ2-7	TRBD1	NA	CASSSTGTGKNEQYF	TGTGCCAGCTCATCTACCGGGACAGGGAAAAACGAGCAGTACTTC
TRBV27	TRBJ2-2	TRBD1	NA	CASSLSATGVPGELFF	TGTGCCAGCAGTTTATCGGCGACAGGGGTGCCCGGGGAGCTGTTTTTT
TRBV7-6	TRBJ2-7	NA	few	CASSFVVGDYEQYF	TGTGCCAGCAGCTTTGTGGTGGGGGACTACGAGCAGTACTTC
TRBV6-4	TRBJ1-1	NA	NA	CASSETESEAFF	TGTGCCAGCAGCGAGACGGAGTCTGAAGCTTTCTTT
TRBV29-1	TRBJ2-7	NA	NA	CSVTSLDNYEQYF	TGCAGCGTTACTTCCCTGGACAACTACGAGCAGTACTTC
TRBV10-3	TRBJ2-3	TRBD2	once	CAIRALAGGHINTDTQYF	TGTGCCATCAGGGCCCTAGCGGGGGGCCACATTAACACAGATACGCAGTATTTT
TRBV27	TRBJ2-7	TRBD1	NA	CASSRDRGYLNEQYF	TGTGCCAGCAGCAGGGACAGGGGATACCTTAACGAGCAGTACTTC
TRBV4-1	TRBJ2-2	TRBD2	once	CASSLSGGPDTGELFF	TGCGCCAGCAGCCTATCGGGGGGGCCAGACACCGGGGAGCTGTTTTTT
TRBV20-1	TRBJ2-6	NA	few	CSAWTVSGANVLTF	TGCAGTGCATGGACAGTCTCTGGGGCCAACGTCCTGACTTTC
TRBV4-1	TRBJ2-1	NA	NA	CASSQGRDLYNEQFF	TGCGCCAGCAGCCAAGGCAGGGACCTCTACAATGAGCAGTTCTTC
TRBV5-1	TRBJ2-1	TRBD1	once	CASSTGTGDSYNEQFF	TGCGCCAGCAGCACAGGGACAGGGGATTCCTACAATGAGCAGTTCTTC
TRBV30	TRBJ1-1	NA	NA	CAWSAPGRPTNTEAFF	TGTGCCTGGAGTGCCCCGGGGAGACCCACTAACACTGAAGCTTTCTTT
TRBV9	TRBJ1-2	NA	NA	CASSGGQISRGYTF	TGTGCCAGCAGCGGTGGACAGATTTCTCGAGGCTACACCTTC
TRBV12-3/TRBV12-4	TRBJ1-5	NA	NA	CATSPQHF	TGTGCCACTAGCCCCCAGCATTTT
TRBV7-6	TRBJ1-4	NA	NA	CASSSKSGTNEKLFF	TGTGCCAGCAGCTCTAAAAGTGGAACTAATGAAAAACTGTTTTTT
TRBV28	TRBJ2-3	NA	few	CASSLGQDTQYF	TGTGCCAGCAGTTTAGGGCAAGATACGCAGTATTTT
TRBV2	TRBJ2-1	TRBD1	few	CASRDRSPLTMSFEQFF	TGTGCCAGCAGGGACAGGTCGCCGCTTACAATGTCTTTTGAGCAGTTCTTC
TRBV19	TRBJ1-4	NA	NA	CASSLPGSEKLFF	TGTGCCAGTAGCCTTCCGGGGAGCGAAAAACTGTTTTTT
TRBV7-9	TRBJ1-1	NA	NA	CASSLVGAGNTEAFF	TGTGCCAGCAGCTTAGTTGGGGCGGGGAACACTGAAGCTTTCTTT